This T cell receptor (beta chain) was sequenced in a study of shared clonotypes between healthy human individuals. Study-level results: Represented diversity, genetic and exposure-history alike, was limited by few donors. Generation probability values for non-shared clonotypes were lower than those for clonotypes shared by all four donors.

Assay runs were performed at deep level. Method: immunoSEQ multiplex PCR; TCRdb's copy keeps in-frame clones and lacks some. The sample carries millions of clones, approximately 93% recorded once. Concerning this clone: As yet, its antigen is unknown.

Germline V gene lookup returns CDR1 SGHVS and CDR2 FQNEAQ. This CDR3 is built from 15 residues. Trimming stripped 5 bases from V and 1 base from J, with 13 bases between. Donors, without exception, were Caucasian adults residing in Nashville, Tennessee. The sequenced material came from naive CD4+ T cells from PBMCs. The subset was: CD45RA+ positively selected. This receptor was identified in a man between 18 and 29 years old in good health. Some clones in this sample may be carry-over from other donors' samples. The chain joins TRBV7-8 to TRBJ2-3; D gene uncertain. The CDR3 DNA follows: TGTGCCAGCAGCACCATACAGCCCGGCACAGATACGCAGTATTTT. Residues: CASSTIQPGTDTQYF.